A selection of T cell receptor beta chains follows, all from one sample in a study of shared clonotypes between healthy human individuals. Profiling relied on immunoSEQ multiplex PCR, and the TCRdb table lists in-frame clones only, not all of them. The sample shows about 2.3 million clones, 85% to 95% of them seen only once. The sample taken for sequencing was naive CD4+ T cells from PBMCs. Receptor source: a man between 18 and 29 years old in good health. Some clones in this sample may be carry-over from other donors' samples. CDR3s include the opening cysteine and the closing phenylalanine or tryptophan. The D gene is left open where the match is weak. Clone sizes are given selectively: once, few, many, or a class where the clone is expanded.

>TRBV6-5|once|NA|TRBJ1-1
TGTGCCACCCGGACAGACGCGAGAACTGAAGCTTTCTTT
CATRTDARTEAFF
>TRBV5-4|NA|TRBD1|TRBJ1-2
TGTGCCAGCTACAGGGGGGCGGGCTATGGCTACACCTTC
CASYRGAGYGYTF
>TRBV10-3|NA|NA|TRBJ1-1
TGTGCCATCGGGGGGACATCGAACACTGAAGCTTTCTTT
CAIGGTSNTEAFF
>TRBV27|NA|TRBD1|TRBJ1-2
TGTGCCAGCAGCTATATCCCCCTGGGACAGCTCAACTATGGCTACACCTTC
CASSYIPLGQLNYGYTF
>TRBV30|NA|NA|TRBJ2-3
TGTGCCTGGAGTAGGGGGGCGGCCACAGATACGCAGTATTTT
CAWSRGAATDTQYF
>TRBV7-9|NA|TRBD2|TRBJ2-5
TGTGCCAGCAGCTTTAGCGGGAGTCGAGAGACCCAGTACTTC
CASSFSGSRETQYF
>TRBV18|NA|TRBD2|TRBJ2-2
TGTGCCAGCTCACCGAACCCGGGACTAGCGGGAGGGACTCACACCGGGGAGCTGTTTTTT
CASSPNPGLAGGTHTGELFF
>TRBV18|NA|TRBD1|TRBJ2-7
TGTGCCAGCTCACCACCTTACGGGACAGGGTCCTACGAGCAGTACTTC
CASSPPYGTGSYEQYF
>TRBV6-6|NA|NA|TRBJ2-6
TGTGCCAGCAGTTACTCAGGTCCGGCGGGGGCCAACGTCCTGACTTTC
CASSYSGPAGANVLTF
>TRBV18|NA|NA|TRBJ2-2
TGTGCCAGCTCACCCGACTATGACACCGGGGAGCTGTTTTTT
CASSPDYDTGELFF
>TRBV6-5|once|NA|TRBJ1-1
TGTGCCAGCAGTGGGGGGCAAACGCGGGACACTGAAGCTTTCTTT
CASSGGQTRDTEAFF
>TRBV15|NA|NA|TRBJ2-7
TGTGCCACCAGCAGTGGGGCGGGCAACTCCTACGAGCAGTACTTC
CATSSGAGNSYEQYF
>TRBV9|NA|TRBD2|TRBJ2-5
TGTGCCAGCAGCAGAAGTAGCGGGGAAGAGACCCAGTACTTC
CASSRSSGEETQYF
>TRBV28|NA|TRBD2|TRBJ2-7
TGTGCCAGCACCCTACCCCGCAGGGAGGGGTACGAGCAGTACTTC
CASTLPRREGYEQYF
>TRBV28|NA|TRBD2|TRBJ2-7
TGTGCCAGCAGCAAATGGGGGGGTGGTAGTGGCGAGCAGTACTTC
CASSKWGGGSGEQYF
>TRBV6-6|NA|TRBD1|TRBJ1-2
TGTGCCAGCAGCCGGACAGGAGGCGTCTATGGCTACACCTTC
CASSRTGGVYGYTF
>TRBV9|NA|TRBD2|TRBJ2-7
TGTGCCAGCAGCGTAGTTTCCAGCGGGAGAATTTCCGAGCAGTACTTC
CASSVVSSGRISEQYF
>TRBV5-1|NA|NA|TRBJ2-5
TGCGCCAGCAGCTTGAACCGGGAGACCCAGTACTTC
CASSLNRETQYF